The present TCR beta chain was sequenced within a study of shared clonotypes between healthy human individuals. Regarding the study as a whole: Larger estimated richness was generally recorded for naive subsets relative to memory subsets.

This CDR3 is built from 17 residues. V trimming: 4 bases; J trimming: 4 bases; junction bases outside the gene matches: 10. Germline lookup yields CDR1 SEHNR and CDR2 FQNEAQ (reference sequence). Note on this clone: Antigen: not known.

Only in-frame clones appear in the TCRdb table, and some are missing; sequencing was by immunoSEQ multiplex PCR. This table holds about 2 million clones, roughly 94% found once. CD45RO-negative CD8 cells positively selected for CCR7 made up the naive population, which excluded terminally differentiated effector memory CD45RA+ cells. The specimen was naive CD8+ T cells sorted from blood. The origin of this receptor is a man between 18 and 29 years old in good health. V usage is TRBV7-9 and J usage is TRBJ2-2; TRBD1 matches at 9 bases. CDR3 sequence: CASSSGTGQGPTGELFF. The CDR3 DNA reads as TGTGCCAGCAGCTCGGGGACGGGACAGGGACCCACCGGGGAGCTGTTTTTT.